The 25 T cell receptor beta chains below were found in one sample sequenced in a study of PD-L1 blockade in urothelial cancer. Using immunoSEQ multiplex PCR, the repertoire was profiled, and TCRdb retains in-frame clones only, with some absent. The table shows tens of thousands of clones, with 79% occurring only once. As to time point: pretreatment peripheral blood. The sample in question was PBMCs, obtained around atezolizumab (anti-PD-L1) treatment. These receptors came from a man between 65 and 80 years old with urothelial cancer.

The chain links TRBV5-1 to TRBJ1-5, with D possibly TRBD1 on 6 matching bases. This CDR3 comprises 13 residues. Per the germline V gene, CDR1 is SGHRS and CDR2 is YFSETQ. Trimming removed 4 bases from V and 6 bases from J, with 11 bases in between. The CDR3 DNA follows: TGCGCCAGCAGCACACAAGGGGGTCAGCCCCAGCATTTT. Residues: CASSTQGGQPQHF.

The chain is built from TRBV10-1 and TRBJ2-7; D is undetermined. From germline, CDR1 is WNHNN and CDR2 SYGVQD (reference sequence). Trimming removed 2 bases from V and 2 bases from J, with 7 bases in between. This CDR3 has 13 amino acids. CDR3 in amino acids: CASSEGQAYEQYF. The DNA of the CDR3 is TGCGCCAGCAGTGAGGGGCAGGCCTACGAGCAGTACTTC.

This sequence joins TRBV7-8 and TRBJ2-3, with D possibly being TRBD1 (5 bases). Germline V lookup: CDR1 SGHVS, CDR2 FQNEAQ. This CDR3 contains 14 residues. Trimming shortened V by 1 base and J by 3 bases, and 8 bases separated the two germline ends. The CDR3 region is CASSLGQRTDTQYF. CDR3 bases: TGTGCCAGCAGCTTAGGACAGAGGACAGATACGCAGTATTTT.

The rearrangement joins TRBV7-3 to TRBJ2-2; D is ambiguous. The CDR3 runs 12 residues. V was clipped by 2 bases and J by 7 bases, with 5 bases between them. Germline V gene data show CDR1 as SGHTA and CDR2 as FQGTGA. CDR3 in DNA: TGTGCCAGCAGCTTATCGGGCGGGGAGCTGTTTTTT. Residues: CASSLSGGELFF.

CDR3 DNA: TGCAGCGCTCGTAGAACAACCGGAGGCCCGAACACTGAAGCTTTCTTT. Encoded protein: CSARRTTGGPNTEAFF. The rearrangement links TRBV29-1 to TRBJ1-1; D is unresolved. Trimming shortened V by 7 bases and J by 1 base, and 22 bases separated the two germline ends. Germline CDR1 reads SQVTM; CDR2 reads ANQGSEA. This CDR3 region has 16 residues.

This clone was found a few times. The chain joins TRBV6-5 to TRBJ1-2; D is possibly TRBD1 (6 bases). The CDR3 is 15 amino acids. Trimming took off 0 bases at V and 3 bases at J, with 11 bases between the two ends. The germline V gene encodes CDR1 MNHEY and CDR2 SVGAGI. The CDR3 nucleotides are TGTGCCAGCAGTTACTCTGGACAGAGAGACTATGGCTACACCTTC. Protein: CASSYSGQRDYGYTF.

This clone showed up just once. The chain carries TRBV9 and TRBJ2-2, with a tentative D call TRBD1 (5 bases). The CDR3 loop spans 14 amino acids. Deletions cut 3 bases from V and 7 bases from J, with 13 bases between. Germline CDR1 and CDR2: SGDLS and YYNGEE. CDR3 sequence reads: CASSATKGDGELFF. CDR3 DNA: TGTGCCAGCAGCGCAACCAAAGGGGACGGGGAGCTGTTTTTT.

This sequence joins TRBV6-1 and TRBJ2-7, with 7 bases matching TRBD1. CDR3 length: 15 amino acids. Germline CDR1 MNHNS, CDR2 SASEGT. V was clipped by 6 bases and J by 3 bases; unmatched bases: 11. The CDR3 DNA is TGTGCCAGCAGACCCACAGGGGAAAAAAACTACGAGCAGTACTTC. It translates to CASRPTGEKNYEQYF.

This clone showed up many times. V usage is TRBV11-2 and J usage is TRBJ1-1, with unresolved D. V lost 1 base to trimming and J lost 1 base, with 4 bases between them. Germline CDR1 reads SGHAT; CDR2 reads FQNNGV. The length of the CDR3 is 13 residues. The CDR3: CASSLARNTEAFF. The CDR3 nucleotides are TGTGCCAGCAGCTTAGCTCGGAACACTGAAGCTTTCTTT.

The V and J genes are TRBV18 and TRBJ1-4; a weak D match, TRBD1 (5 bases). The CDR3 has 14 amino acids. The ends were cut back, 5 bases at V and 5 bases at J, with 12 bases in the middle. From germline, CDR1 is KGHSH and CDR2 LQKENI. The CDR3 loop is CASSSQGWNEKLFF. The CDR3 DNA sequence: TGTGCCAGCTCATCCCAGGGATGGAATGAAAAACTGTTTTTT.

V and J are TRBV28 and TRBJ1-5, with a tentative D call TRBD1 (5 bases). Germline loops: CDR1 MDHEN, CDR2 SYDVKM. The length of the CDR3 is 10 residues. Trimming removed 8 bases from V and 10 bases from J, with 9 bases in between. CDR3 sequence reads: CASSRGPQHF. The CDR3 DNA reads TGTGCCAGCTCAAGGGGACCCCAGCATTTT.

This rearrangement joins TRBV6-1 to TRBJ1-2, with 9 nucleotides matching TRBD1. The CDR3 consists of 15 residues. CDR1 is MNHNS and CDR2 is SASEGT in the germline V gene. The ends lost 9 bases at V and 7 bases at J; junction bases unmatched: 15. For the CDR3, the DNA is TGTGCCAGTCGAGAGCGGACAGGGGAGTTGGGTGGCTACACCTTC. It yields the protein CASRERTGELGGYTF.

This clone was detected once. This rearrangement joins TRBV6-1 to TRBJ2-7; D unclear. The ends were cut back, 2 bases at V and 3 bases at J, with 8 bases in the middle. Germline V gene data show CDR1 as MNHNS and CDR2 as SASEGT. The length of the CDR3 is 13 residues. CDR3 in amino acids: CASSELVFYEQYF. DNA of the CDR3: TGTGCCAGCAGTGAACTAGTGTTCTACGAGCAGTACTTC.

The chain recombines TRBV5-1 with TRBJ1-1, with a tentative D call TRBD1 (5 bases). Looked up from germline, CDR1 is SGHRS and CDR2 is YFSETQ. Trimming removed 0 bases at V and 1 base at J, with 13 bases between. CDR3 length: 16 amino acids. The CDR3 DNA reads TGCGCCAGCAGCTTGGAGGCAGGGACTCCGAACACTGAAGCTTTCTTT. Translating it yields CASSLEAGTPNTEAFF.

The CDR3 region is CSVGWGRGETQYF. The CDR3 region has the DNA TGCAGCGTTGGGTGGGGCAGGGGGGAGACCCAGTACTTC. This chain uses TRBV29-1 with TRBJ2-5, with 7 bases matching TRBD1. CDR1 is SQVTM, CDR2 ANQGSEA, per germline. The CDR3 runs 13 residues. The J segment lost 5 bases and the V segment lost 4 bases, leaving 7 bases of the junction unmatched.

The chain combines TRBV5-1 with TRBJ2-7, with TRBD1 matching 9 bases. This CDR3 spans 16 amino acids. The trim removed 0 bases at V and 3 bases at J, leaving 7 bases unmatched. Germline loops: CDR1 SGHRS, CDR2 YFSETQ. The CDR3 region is CASSLARQGVNYEQYF. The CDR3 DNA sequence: TGCGCCAGCAGCTTGGCGCGACAGGGGGTGAACTACGAGCAGTACTTC. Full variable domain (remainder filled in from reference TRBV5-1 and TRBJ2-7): KAGVTQTPRYLIKTRGQQVTLSCSPISGHRSVSWYQQTPGQGLQFLFEYFSETQRNKGNFPGRFSGRQFSNSRSEMNVSTLELGDSALYLCASSLARQGVNYEQYFGPGTRLTVT.

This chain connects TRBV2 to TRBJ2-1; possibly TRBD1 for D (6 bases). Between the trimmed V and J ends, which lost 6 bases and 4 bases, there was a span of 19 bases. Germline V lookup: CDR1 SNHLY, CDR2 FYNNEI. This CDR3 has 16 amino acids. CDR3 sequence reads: CASSPTQGFRYNEQFF. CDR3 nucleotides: TGTGCCAGCAGCCCCACCCAGGGGTTCAGATACAATGAGCAGTTCTTC.

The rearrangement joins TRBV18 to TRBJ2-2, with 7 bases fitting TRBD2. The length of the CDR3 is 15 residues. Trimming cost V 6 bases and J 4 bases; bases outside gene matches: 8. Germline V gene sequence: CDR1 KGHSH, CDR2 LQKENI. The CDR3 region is CASSGREAGTGELFF. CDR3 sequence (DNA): TGTGCCAGCTCCGGACGGGAGGCGGGCACCGGGGAGCTGTTTTTT.

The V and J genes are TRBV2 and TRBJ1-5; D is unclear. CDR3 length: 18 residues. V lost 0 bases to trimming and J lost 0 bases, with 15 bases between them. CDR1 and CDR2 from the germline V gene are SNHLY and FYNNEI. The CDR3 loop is CASSEALAEFYSNQPQHF. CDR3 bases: TGTGCCAGCAGTGAAGCGCTTGCAGAATTTTATAGCAATCAGCCCCAGCATTTT.

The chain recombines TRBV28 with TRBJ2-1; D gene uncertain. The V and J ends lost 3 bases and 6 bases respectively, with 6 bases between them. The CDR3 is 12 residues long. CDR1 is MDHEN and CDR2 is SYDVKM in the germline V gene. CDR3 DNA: TGTGCCAGCAGTTTCGAGAGCAATGAGCAGTTCTTC. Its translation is CASSFESNEQFF. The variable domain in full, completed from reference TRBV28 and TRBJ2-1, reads DVKVTQSSRYLVKRTGEKVFLECVQDMDHENMFWYRQDPGLGLRLIYFSYDVKMKEKGDIPEGYSVSREKKERFSLILESASTNQTSMYLCASSFESNEQFFGPGTRLTVL.

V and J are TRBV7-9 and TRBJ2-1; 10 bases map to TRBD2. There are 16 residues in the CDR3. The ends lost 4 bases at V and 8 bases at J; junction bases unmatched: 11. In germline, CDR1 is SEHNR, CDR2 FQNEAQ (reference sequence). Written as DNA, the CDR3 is TGTGCCAGCAGCTCAATTCTAGCGGGAGATTTGGATGAGCAGTTCTTC. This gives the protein CASSSILAGDLDEQFF.

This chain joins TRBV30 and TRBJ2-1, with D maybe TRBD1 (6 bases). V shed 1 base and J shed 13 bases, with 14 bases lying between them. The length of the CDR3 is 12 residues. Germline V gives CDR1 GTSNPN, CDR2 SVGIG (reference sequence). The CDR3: CAWSGGRRDQFF. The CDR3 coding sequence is TGTGCCTGGAGTGGGGGGCGCCGGGACCAGTTCTTC.

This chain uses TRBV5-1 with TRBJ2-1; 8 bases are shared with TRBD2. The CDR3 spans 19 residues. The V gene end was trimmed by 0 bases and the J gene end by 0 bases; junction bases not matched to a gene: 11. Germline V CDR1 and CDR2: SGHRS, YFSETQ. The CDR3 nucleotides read TGCGCCAGCAGCTTGGCCCCTGCCGGACTAGCCGGCTCCTACAATGAGCAGTTCTTC. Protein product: CASSLAPAGLAGSYNEQFF.

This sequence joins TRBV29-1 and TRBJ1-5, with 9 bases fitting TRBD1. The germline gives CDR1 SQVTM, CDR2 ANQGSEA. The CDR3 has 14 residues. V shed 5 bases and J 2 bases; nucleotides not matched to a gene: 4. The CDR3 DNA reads TGCAGCGTTTGGGACAGGGCCGGCAATCAGCCCCAGCATTTT. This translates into CSVWDRAGNQPQHF.

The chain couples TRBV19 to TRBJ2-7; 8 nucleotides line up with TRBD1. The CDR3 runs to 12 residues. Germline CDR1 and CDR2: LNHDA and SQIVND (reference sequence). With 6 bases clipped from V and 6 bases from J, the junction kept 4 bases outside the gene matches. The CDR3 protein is CASSLDRGEQYF. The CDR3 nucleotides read TGTGCCAGTAGCCTTGACAGGGGCGAGCAGTACTTC.